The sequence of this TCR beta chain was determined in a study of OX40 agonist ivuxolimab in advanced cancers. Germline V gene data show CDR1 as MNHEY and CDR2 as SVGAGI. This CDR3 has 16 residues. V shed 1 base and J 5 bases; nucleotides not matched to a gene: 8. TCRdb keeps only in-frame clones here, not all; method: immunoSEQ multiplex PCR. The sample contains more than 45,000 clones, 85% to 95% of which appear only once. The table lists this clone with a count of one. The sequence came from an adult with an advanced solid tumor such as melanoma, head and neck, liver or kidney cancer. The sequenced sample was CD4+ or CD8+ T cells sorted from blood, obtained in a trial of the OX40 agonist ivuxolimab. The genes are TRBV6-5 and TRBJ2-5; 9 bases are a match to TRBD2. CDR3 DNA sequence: TGTGCCAGCAGTTACTTTGGTAGCGGGAGTGGGGAGACCCAGTACTTC. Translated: CASSYFGSGSGETQYF.